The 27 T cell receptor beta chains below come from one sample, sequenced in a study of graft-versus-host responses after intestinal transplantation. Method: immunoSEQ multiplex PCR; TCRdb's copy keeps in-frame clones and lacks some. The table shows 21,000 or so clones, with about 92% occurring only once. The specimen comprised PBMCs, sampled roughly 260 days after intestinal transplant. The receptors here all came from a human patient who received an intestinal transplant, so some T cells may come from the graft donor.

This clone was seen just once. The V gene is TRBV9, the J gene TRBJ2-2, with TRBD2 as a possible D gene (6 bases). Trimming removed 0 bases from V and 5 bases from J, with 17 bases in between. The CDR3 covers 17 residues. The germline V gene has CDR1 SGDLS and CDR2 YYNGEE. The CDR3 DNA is TGTGCCAGCAGCGTAGGTGCTGGAGGGGAGGTTACCGGGGAGCTGTTTTTT. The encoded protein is CASSVGAGGEVTGELFF.

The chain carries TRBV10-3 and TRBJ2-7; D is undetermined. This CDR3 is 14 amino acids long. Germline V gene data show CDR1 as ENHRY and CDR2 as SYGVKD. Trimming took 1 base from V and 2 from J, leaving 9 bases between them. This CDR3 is CAISELAATYEQYF. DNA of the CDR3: TGTGCCATCAGTGAGTTAGCAGCGACCTACGAGCAGTACTTC.

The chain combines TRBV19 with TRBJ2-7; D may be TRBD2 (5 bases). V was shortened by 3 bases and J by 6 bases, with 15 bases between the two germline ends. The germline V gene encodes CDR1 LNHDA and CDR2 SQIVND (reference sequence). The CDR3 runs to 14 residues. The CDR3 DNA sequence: TGTGCCAGTAGTATCCCGTCCCGGGAAGGCGAGCAGTACTTC. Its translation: CASSIPSREGEQYF.

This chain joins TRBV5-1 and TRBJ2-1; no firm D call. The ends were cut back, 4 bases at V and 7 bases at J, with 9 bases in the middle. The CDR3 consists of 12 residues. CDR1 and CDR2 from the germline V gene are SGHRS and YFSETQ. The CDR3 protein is CASSPTLNEQFF. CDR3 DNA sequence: TGCGCCAGCAGCCCGACACTGAATGAGCAGTTCTTC. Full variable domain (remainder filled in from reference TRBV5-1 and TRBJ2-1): KAGVTQTPRYLIKTRGQQVTLSCSPISGHRSVSWYQQTPGQGLQFLFEYFSETQRNKGNFPGRFSGRQFSNSRSEMNVSTLELGDSALYLCASSPTLNEQFFGPGTRLTVL.

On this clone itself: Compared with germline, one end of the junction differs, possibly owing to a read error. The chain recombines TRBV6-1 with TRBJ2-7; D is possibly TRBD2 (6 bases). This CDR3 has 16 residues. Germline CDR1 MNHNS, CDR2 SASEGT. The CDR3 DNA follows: TGTGCCAGCAGCGAAGGTGAGGACGGGGGATCCTACGAGCAGTACTTC. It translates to CASSEGEDGGSYEQYF.

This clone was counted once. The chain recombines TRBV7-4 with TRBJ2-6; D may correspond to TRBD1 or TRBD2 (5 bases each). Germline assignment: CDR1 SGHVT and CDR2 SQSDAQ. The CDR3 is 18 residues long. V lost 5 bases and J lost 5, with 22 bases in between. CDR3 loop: CASSRGNSSQSRANVLTF. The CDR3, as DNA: TGTGCCAGCAGCCGGGGCAACAGCTCACAAAGTCGGGCCAACGTCCTGACTTTC.

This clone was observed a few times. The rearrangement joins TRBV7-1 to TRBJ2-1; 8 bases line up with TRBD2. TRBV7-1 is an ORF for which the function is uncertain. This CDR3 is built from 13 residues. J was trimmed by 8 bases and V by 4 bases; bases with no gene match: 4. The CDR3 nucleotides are TGTGCCAGCAGCTATGGACTAGCCGATGAGCAGTTCTTC. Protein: CASSYGLADEQFF.

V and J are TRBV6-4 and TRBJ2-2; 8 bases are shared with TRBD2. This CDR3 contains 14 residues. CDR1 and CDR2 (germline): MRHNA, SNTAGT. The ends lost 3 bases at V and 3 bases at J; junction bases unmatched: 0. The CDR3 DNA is TGTGCCAGCAGTGAAGCGGGAGACACCGGGGAGCTGTTTTTT. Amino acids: CASSEAGDTGELFF.

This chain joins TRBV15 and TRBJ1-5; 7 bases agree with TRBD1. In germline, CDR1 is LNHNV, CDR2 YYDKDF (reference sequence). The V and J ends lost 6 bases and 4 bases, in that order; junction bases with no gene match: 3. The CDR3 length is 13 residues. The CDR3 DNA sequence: TGTGCCACCAGGCCACAGGGGAATCAGCCCCAGCATTTT. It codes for CATRPQGNQPQHF.

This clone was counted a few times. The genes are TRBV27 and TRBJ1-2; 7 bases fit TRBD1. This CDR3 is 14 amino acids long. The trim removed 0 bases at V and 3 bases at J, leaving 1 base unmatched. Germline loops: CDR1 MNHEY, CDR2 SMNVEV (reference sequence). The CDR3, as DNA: TGTGCCAGCAGTTTATCGCAGGGGGACTATGGCTACACCTTC. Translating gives CASSLSQGDYGYTF.

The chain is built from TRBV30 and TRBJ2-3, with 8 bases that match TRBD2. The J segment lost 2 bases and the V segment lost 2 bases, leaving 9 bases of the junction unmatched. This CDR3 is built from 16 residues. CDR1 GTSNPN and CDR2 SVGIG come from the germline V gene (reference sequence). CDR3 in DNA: TGTGCCTGGAGTCGGCGGACTAGCCCCTTCACAGATACGCAGTATTTT. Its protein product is CAWSRRTSPFTDTQYF.

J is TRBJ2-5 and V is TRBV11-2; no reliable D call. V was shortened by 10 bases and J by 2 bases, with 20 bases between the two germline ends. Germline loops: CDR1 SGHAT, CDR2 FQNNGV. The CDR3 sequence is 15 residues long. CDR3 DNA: TGTGCCACCGGAAGGCAAGGCGGATTTCAAGAGACCCAGTACTTC. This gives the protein CATGRQGGFQETQYF. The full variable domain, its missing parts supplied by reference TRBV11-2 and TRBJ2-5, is EAGVAQSPRYKIIEKRQSVAFWCNPISGHATLYWYQQILGQGPKLLIQFQNNGVVDDSQLPKDRFSAERLKGVDSTLKIQPAKLEDSAVYLCATGRQGGFQETQYFGPGTRLLVL.

CDR3 in amino acids: CASSLGSGYEQYF. The DNA for the CDR3 is TGTGCCAGCAGCTTAGGTAGCGGCTACGAGCAGTACTTC. The chain is built from TRBV5-6 and TRBJ2-7; tentative D call: TRBD2 (6 bases). CDR1 and CDR2 from the germline V gene are SGHDT and YYEEEE. V dropped 2 bases and J dropped 3 bases, with 9 bases sitting between them. The CDR3 totals 13 residues.

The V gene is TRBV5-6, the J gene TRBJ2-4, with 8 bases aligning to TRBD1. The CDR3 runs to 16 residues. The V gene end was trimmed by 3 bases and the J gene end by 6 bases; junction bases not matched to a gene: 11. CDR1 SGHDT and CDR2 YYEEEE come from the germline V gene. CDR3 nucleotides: TGTGCCAGCAGCTCTACCCTAGGACAGGGCGCAAACATTCAGTACTTC. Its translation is CASSSTLGQGANIQYF.

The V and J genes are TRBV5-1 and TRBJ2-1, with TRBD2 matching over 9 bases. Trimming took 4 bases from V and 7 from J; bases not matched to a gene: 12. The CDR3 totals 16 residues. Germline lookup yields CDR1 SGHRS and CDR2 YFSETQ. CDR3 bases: TGCGCCAGCAGCATGAGGCGGGCTAGCGGGATGAATGAGCAGTTCTTC. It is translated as CASSMRRASGMNEQFF. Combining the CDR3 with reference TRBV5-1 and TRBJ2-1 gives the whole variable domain KAGVTQTPRYLIKTRGQQVTLSCSPISGHRSVSWYQQTPGQGLQFLFEYFSETQRNKGNFPGRFSGRQFSNSRSEMNVSTLELGDSALYLCASSMRRASGMNEQFFGPGTRLTVL.

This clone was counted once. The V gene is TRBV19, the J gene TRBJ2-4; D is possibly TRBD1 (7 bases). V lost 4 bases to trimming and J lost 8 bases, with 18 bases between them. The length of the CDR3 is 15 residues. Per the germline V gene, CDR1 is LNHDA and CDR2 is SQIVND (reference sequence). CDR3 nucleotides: TGTGCCAGTAGTACCACCTCCCAGGGGGGAGACATTCAGTACTTC. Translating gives CASSTTSQGGDIQYF.

The CDR3 spells CAGNRVLNTEAFF. DNA of the CDR3: TGTGCCGGGAACCGGGTCCTGAACACTGAAGCTTTCTTT. The genes are TRBV2 and TRBJ1-1; D gene ambiguous. Germline V lookup: CDR1 SNHLY, CDR2 FYNNEI. Trimming took off 11 bases at V and 0 bases at J, with 13 bases between the two ends. There are 13 residues in the CDR3.

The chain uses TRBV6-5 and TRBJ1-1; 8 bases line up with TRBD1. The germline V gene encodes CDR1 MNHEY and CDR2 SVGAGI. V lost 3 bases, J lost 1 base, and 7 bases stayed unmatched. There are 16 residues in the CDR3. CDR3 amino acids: CASSYGRQGPNTEAFF. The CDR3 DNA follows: TGTGCCAGCAGTTATGGGAGACAGGGGCCGAACACTGAAGCTTTCTTT.

The CDR3 region has the DNA TGTGCCAGCAGTCAAAGGATATACGACGAGCAGTACTTC. This gives the protein CASSQRIYDEQYF. The gene calls are TRBV27 and TRBJ2-7; no definite D call. This CDR3 comprises 13 residues. V lost 5 bases to trimming and J lost 5 bases, with 13 bases between them. Per germline, CDR1 MNHEY and CDR2 SMNVEV (reference sequence).

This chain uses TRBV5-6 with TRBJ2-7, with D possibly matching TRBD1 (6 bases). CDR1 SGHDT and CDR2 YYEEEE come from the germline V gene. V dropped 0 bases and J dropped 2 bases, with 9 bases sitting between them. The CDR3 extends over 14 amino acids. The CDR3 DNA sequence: TGTGCCAGCAGCTTGGACAGGGTAACCTACGAGCAGTACTTC. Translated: CASSLDRVTYEQYF.

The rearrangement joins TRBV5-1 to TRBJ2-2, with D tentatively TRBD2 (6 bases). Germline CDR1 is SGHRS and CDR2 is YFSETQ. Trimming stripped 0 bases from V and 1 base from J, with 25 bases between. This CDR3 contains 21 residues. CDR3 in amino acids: CASSLGVPGGGVGRNTGELFF. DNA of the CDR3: TGCGCCAGCAGCTTGGGAGTCCCCGGCGGAGGGGTGGGGAGGAACACCGGGGAGCTGTTTTTT.

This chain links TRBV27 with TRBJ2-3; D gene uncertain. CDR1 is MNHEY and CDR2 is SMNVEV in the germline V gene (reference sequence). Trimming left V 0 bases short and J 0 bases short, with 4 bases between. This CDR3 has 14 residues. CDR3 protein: CASSLSESTDTQYF. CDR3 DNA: TGTGCCAGCAGTTTATCGGAAAGCACAGATACGCAGTATTTT.

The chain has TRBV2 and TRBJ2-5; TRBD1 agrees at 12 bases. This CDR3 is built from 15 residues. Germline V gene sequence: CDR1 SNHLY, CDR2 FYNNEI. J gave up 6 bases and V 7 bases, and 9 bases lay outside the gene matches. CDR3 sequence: CASNMGTGGRKTQYF. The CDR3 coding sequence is TGTGCCAGCAACATGGGGACAGGGGGCCGAAAGACCCAGTACTTC.

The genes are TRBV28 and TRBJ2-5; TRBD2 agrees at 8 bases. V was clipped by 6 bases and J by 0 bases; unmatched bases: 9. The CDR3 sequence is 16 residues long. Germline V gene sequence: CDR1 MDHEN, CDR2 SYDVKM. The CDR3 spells CASSINGLADQETQYF. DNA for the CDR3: TGTGCCAGCAGCATAAATGGACTAGCCGACCAAGAGACCCAGTACTTC.

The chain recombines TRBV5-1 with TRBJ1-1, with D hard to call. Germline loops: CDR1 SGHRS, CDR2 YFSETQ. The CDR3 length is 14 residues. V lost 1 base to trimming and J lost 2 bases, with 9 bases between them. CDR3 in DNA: TGCGCCAGCAGCTTGTTGCCTAGAAACACTGAAGCTTTCTTT. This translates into CASSLLPRNTEAFF.

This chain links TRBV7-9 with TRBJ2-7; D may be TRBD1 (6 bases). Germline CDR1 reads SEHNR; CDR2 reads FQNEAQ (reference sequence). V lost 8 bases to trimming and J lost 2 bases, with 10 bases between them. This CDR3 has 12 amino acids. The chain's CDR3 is CASLGGAYEQYF. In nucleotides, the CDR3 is TGTGCCAGCTTAGGGGGAGCCTACGAGCAGTACTTC.

The CDR3 reads CSAAVVEAFF. The CDR3 coding sequence is TGCAGTGCCGCCGTGGTTGAAGCTTTCTTT. The chain employs TRBV20-1 and TRBJ1-1; unclear D gene. CDR1 is DFQATT, CDR2 SNEGSKA, per germline (reference sequence). Trimming left V 6 bases short and J 7 bases short, with 9 bases between. The CDR3 is 10 residues long.